This T cell receptor (beta chain) appears in the sequencing data of a study of OX40 agonist ivuxolimab in advanced cancers. This clone was detected only once. Data came from immunoSEQ multiplex PCR; TCRdb stores just in-frame clones and leaves some out. The data show more than 90,000 clones, approximately 80% seen once. The clonotype comes from an adult with an advanced solid tumor such as melanoma, head and neck, liver or kidney cancer. The material sequenced was CD4+ or CD8+ T cells sorted from blood, taken in a trial of the OX40 agonist ivuxolimab.

CDR3 region: CASSNLGPQNYGYTF. CDR3 DNA sequence: TGCGCCAGCAGCAACCTGGGACCGCAAAACTATGGCTACACCTTC. The J gene is TRBJ1-2, the V gene TRBV10-1, with TRBD1 as a possible D gene (5 bases). The V end was cut by 6 bases, the J end by 2 bases, with 16 bases between. The CDR3 is made up of 15 amino acids. CDR1 is WNHNN and CDR2 is SYGVQD in the germline V gene (reference sequence).